This TCR beta chain came from a study of blood T cells in healthy people across ages. Through a sample-barcoded 5' primer and a J-beta primer mix, a second PCR was run for roughly 6 to 12 cycles. TCRdb redid the calling of the 5' RACE reads with MiXCR, one entry per CDR3 protein. The profile covers approximately 580,000 distinct CDR3 sequences, with approximately 25% appearing a single time and 8.5% to 9.5% taken by the ten largest. This clonotype has more than one count but fewer than ten. The sample also formed part of further work on T cells of mothers and their children.

Input material: blood. The receptor was isolated from a boy aged 10-17 years in good health.

The DNA of the CDR3 is TGCGCCAGCAGCCAAAGGGGAGGGGTAGCCTATGGCTACACCTTC. Residues: CASSQRGGVAYGYTF. The chain links TRBV4-3 to TRBJ1-2, with a tentative D call TRBD1 (5 bases). The CDR3 length is 15 residues. With 2 bases removed from V and 4 bases from J, the gap between germline ends came to 14 bases. Germline-derived CDR1 and CDR2 are LGHNA and YSLEER.